The sample holds one count of the clone carrying this T cell receptor beta chain. Antigen: not known. CDR1 is SEHNR, CDR2 FQNEAQ, per germline (reference sequence). The CDR3 is 16 residues long. Trimming cost V 5 bases and J 5 bases, with 22 bases left between them. The sample is drawn from a study of cytomegalovirus exposure and HLA in healthy donors. Study findings and constraints: Because they were indistinguishable, some V segments, including TRBV6-2 and TRBV6-3, were excluded.

A multiplex PCR was run with 60 Vbeta primers and 13 Jbeta primers. Original methodology: About 80 million unique TCR beta chains, some 9.9 million of them shared, were counted by a later analysis. Sequenced by immunoSEQ multiplex PCR; TCRdb stores in-frame clones only, minus some. V, J and clone size derive from that table, while D and trimming were established from the DNA sequence. The repertoire consists of 95,000 to 150,000 clones, with around three quarters occurring once and the leading ten covering approximately 3.8%. The sample consisted of PBMCs. This sequence joins TRBV7-9 and TRBJ2-7; TRBD2 is a possible D gene (5 bases). This TCR was sampled from a man aged 35-49 years in good health and CMV-seronegative. CDR3 loop: CASSNDRREVGHEQYF. The CDR3 DNA sequence: TGTGCCAGCAGCAACGACCGTCGGGAAGTCGGCCACGAGCAGTACTTC.